A single T cell receptor beta chain is shown here with its context. Sequenced by immunoSEQ multiplex PCR; TCRdb stores in-frame clones only, minus some. This sample has about 150,000 clones; under 90% occur once, and the top ten carry under 9.5%. The data derive from a study of blood T cell repertoires in COVID-19. The wider study: The cDNA or gDNA used as material had been derived from T cells, B-cell-depleted T cells, or PBMCs.

V lost 3 bases, J lost 0 bases, and 22 bases lay in between. Germline V gives CDR1 KGHSH, CDR2 LQKENI. The CDR3 runs to 19 residues. V and J are TRBV18 and TRBJ2-3, with TRBD2 as a possible D gene (5 bases). The sequence was obtained from a man in his forties or fifties who had recovered from COVID-19. The sequenced sample was PBMCs or T cells enriched from blood (not recorded which). The CDR3 reads CASSPFGELTMTSTDTQYF. The CDR3 region has the DNA TGTGCCAGCTCACCGTTCGGGGAACTGACCATGACTAGCACAGATACGCAGTATTTT. Full variable domain (outside the CDR3, taken from reference TRBV18 and TRBJ2-3): NAGVMQNPRHLVRRRGQEARLRCSPMKGHSHVYWYRQLPEEGLKFMVYLQKENIIDESGMPKERFSAEFPKEGPSILRIQQVVRGDSAAYFCASSPFGELTMTSTDTQYFGPGTRLTVL.